The present T cell receptor beta chain was sequenced within a study of glioma-infiltrating T cells after dendritic cell vaccination. Trimming cost V 4 bases and J 2 bases, with 8 bases left between them. The CDR3 contains 13 residues. From germline, CDR1 is LNHDA and CDR2 SQIVND (reference sequence). The table came from immunoSEQ multiplex PCR; TCRdb's copy has only in-frame clones and leaves some out. The table shows under 130,000 clones, with nearly 90% occurring only once. Indicated time point: after dendritic cell vaccination, including at tumor progression/relapse. The specimen was blood, collected after dendritic cell vaccination. The J gene is TRBJ1-2, the V gene TRBV19; D not certain. The sequence was collected from a human donor with glioblastoma. Here the CDR3 reads CASSNSPNYGYTF. The CDR3 DNA sequence: TGTGCCAGTAGTAACAGCCCAAACTATGGCTACACCTTC. The full variable domain, in which reference TRBV19 and TRBJ1-2 provide the parts outside the CDR3, is DGGITQSPKYLFRKEGQNVTLSCEQNLNHDAMYWYRQDPGQGLRLIYYSQIVNDFQKGDIAEGYSVSREKKESFPLTVTSAQKNPTAFYLCASSNSPNYGYTFGSGTRLTVV.